Detailed here is one T cell receptor beta chain. This clonotype was observed many times. Its binding antigen is unknown. Per-base qualities were not stored, and no clone one base away is much larger. The data were obtained in a study of Graves' ophthalmopathy and Graves' hyperthyroidism listed by TCRdb under 2018. A note on the overall study: Peripheral blood was collected at initial diagnosis, prior to any treatment. TCR beta repertoire signatures were used to distinguish Graves' ophthalmopathy from Graves' hyperthyroidism and to predict progression to ophthalmopathy. For independent validation, a separate cohort was made up of fewer than 20 hyperthyroidism patients plus 17 patients who later progressed from hyperthyroidism to ophthalmopathy. In six or seven hyperthyroidism patients, the T-cell repertoires found in thyroid tissue were compared with those found in blood. In total, approximately 130 blood samples were TCR-sequenced: 40 to 45 ophthalmopathy, some 80 hyperthyroidism and roughly 17 hyperthyroidism-to-ophthalmopathy patients. The 95 to 100 discovery patients were randomly split 7:3 into training and test sets. Once sampling was done, hyperthyroidism patients were given methimazole at a starting dose of 30 mg daily, while ophthalmopathy patients were given high-dose intravenous methylprednisolone. To explore V-J signatures that distinguish ophthalmopathy from hyperthyroidism, a discovery set of more than 90 patients was enrolled, made up of roughly 41 with ophthalmopathy and roughly 55 with stable hyperthyroidism.

For repertoire sequencing, the TCR beta CDR3 regions were amplified from RNA transcripts. A first-round RT-PCR used HTBI primers with the Qiagen OneStep RT-PCR kit, followed by a second-round multiplex PCR, size selection and purification. Libraries were sequenced on an Illumina HiSeq2000 using paired-end 100 bp reads. The published analysis was carried out like this. SOAPnuke was used to process the reads, removing any read that contained adapters or uncalled bases, had a mean Phred below 15, or lacked an exact match to the constant primer or identifier. COPE v1.2.5 was used to merge the high-quality paired reads. Unique nucleotide sequences were defined as clonotypes and aligned to IMGT TRB V, D and J references using MiTCR v1.1. The analysis was limited to V-J combinations with a frequency above 0.0001, which together covered approximately 99% of the repertoires. A TCR clonal expansion and chaos score per V-J combination was defined as the ratio of F50 clonal expansion to chaos observed in the TCRdist matrix. Welch's t-statistics and random forest were used to reduce the features to approximately 13 V-J combinations, which were then used as input to a naive Bayes classifier. Thyroid-blood repertoire similarity was quantified with the Morisita-Horn index. TCRdb took the public reads, trimmed them with fastp at Q25, ran MiXCR for clone calling and kept in-frame beta chains. Entries that share a CDR3 protein sequence are merged under the most common genes and DNA. V and J calls and clone size were set by TCRdb, not the authors. In this sample the table shows about 400,000 distinct CDR3 sequences, 15% to 20% of which occur a single time. The top ten hold 1.5% to 2% of the sample.

Ophthalmopathy patients had moderately to severely active disease, Clinical Activity Score of at least 3, NOSPECS grade of at least 4, and disease duration under 3 months. Patients were excluded if they had other autoimmune diseases, uncontrolled infections, pregnancy or lactation. Clinical symptoms, serum thyroxine, TRAb, thyroid ultrasound and orbital computed tomography formed the basis of the diagnosis. Using Ficoll-Paque density gradient centrifugation, PBMCs were isolated from 9.5 to 10 ml of fresh peripheral blood. Total RNA was extracted with Trizol reagent and quality-checked on an Agilent 2100 Bioanalyzer. Overall results and qualifications from the work: The 13-signature model separated ophthalmopathy from stable hyperthyroidism with around 90% sensitivity and around 81% specificity in cross-validation, and 80%/75% in the test set. Sample size was not statistically predetermined, and group allocation was not concealed from the investigators. In validation, the model predicted ophthalmopathy progression with more than 70% sensitivity and roughly 78% specificity; fewer than 15 predicted patients were CT-confirmed with GO in a median of approximately 6.2 months. Most expanded thyroid clonotypes with frequency above 0.001 were also detected in blood, suggesting blood repertoires may reflect the thyroid immune response.

The receptor was derived from a woman between 18 and 29 years old with Graves' ophthalmopathy. Donor details come from another sample of the same person, matched by shared clones. Material: peripheral blood.

The CDR3 region has the sequence CASSYRIEGNQETQYF. The DNA sequence is as follows: TGTGCCAGCAGTTATCGAATCGAGGGGAACCAAGAGACCCAGTACTTC. The V and J segments used are TRBV6-2 or TRBV6-3 and TRBJ2-5; the D gene assignment is perhaps TRBD1 or TRBD2, with each matching 5 bases. The CDR3 sequence holds 16 residues, the cysteine and phenylalanine included. Just the 48-base CDR3 DNA is kept, in frame starting at base 1. The CDR1 and CDR2 encoded by the germline V gene are MNHEY and SVGEGT. The germline ends are 14 bases apart after V is trimmed by 3 bases and J by 0 bases.